The TCR beta chain described here comes from a study of blood T cell repertoires in COVID-19. Overall study: COVID-19 samples, acute and convalescent, were from the United States, Italy and Spain. Sources were T cells, B-cell-depleted T cells, or PBMCs; the material itself was cDNA or gDNA.

The germline gives CDR1 MNHEY, CDR2 SVGAGI. The trim removed 6 bases at V and 8 bases at J, leaving 9 bases unmatched. The CDR3 extends over 15 amino acids. This clone was found once. How the authors handled the data: It was from reference gene primer amplification that nucleated cell counts were estimated. Assay: immunoSEQ multiplex PCR; the TCRdb copy retains only in-frame clones and omits some. That table is the source of V, J and clone size, and D and trimming were worked out from the DNA. The table includes roughly 70,000 clones, under 90% detected once. This TCR derives from a man in his 70s who had recovered from COVID-19. Sequenced: peripheral blood. The chain is built from TRBV6-5 and TRBJ2-1, with TRBD2 matching over 11 bases. DNA of the CDR3: TGTGCCAGCAGAGGGTTAGCGGGGGGGCCCGATGAGCAGTTCTTC. As protein: CASRGLAGGPDEQFF.